This T cell receptor (beta chain) derives from a study of neoadjuvant nivolumab and ipilimumab in lung cancer. Germline values: CDR1 PRHDT, CDR2 FYEKMQ (reference sequence). The CDR3 covers 17 residues. V was cut by 0 bases and J by 0 bases, with 9 bases left in between. Generated by immunoSEQ multiplex PCR, the TCRdb table keeps only in-frame clones and is missing some. There are 45,000 to 55,000 clones in the sample; roughly 89% occur only once, and around 3.8% lies in the top ten. The clonotype originates from an adult with non-small cell lung cancer. Some clones in this sample may be carry-over from other donors' samples. The chain has TRBV13 and TRBJ2-6; D not resolved. The sample consisted of blood, taken before neoadjuvant nivolumab, alone or with ipilimumab. Here the CDR3 reads CASSLGRSASGANVLTF. CDR3 DNA: TGTGCCAGCAGCTTAGGGCGGTCAGCCTCTGGGGCCAACGTCCTGACTTTC.